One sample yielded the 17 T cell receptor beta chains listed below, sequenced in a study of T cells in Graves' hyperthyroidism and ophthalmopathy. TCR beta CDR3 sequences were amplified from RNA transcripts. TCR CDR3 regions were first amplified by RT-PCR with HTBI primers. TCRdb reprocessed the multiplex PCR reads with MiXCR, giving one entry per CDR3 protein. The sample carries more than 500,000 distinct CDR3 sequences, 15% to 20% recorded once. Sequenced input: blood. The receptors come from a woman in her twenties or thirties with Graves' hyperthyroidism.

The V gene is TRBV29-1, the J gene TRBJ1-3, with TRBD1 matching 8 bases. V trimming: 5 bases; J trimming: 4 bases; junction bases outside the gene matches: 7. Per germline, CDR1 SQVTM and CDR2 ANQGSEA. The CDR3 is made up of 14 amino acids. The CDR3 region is CSVRYRGSGNTIYF. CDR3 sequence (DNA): TGCAGCGTTCGTTACAGGGGGTCAGGAAACACCATATATTTT.

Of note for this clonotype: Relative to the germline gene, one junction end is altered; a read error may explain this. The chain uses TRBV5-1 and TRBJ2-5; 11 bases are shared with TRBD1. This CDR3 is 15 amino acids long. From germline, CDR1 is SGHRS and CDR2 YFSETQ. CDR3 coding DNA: TGCGCCAGCAGTTTGGACAGGGGGCGGGAAGAGACCCAGTACTTC. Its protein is CASSLDRGREETQYF.

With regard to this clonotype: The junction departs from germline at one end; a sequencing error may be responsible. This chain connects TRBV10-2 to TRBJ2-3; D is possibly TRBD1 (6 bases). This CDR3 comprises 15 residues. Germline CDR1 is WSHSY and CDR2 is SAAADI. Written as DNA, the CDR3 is TGCGCCAGCAATGAGGGGGTCTCTAGCACAGATACGCAGTATTTT. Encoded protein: CASNEGVSSTDTQYF.

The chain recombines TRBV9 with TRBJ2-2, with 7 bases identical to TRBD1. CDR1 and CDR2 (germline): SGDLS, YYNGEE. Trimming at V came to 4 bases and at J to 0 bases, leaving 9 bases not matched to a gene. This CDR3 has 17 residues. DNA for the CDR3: TGTGCCAGCAGCCCGAGGACAGGACCGTCGAACACCGGGGAGCTGTTTTTT. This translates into CASSPRTGPSNTGELFF.

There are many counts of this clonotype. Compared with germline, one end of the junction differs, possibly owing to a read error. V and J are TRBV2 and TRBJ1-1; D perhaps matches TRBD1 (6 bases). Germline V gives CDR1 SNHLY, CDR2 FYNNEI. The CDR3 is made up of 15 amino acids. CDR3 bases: TGTGCCAGCAGTGATGGGGGGCTCATGAACACTGAAACTTTCTTT. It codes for CASSDGGLMNTETFF.

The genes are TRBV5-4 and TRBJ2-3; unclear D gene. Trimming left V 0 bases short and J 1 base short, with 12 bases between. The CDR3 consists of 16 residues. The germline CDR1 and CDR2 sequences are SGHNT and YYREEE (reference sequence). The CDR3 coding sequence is TGTGCCAGCAGCTTGGAGGGCAGGTCTGGCACAGATACGCAGTATTTT. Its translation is CASSLEGRSGTDTQYF. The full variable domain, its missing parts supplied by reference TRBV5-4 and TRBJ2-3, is ETGVTQSPTHLIKTRGQQVTLRCSSQSGHNTVSWYQQALGQGPQFIFQYYREEENGRGNFPPRFSGLQFPNYSSELNVNALELDDSALYLCASSLEGRSGTDTQYFGPGTRLTVL.

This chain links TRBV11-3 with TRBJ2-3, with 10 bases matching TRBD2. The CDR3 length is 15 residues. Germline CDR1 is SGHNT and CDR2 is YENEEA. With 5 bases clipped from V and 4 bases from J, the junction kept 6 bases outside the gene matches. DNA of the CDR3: TGTGCCAGCAGCCGTAGCGGGAGGATTGCAGATACGCAGTATTTT. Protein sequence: CASSRSGRIADTQYF.

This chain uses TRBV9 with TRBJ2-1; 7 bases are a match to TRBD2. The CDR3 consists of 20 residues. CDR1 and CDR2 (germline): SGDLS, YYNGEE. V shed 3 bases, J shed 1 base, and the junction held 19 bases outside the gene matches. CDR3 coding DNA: TGTGCCAGCAGCGATCGATTGGCGGGAGTCAAATCCTATTCCTACAATGAGCAGTTCTTC. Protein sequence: CASSDRLAGVKSYSYNEQFF.

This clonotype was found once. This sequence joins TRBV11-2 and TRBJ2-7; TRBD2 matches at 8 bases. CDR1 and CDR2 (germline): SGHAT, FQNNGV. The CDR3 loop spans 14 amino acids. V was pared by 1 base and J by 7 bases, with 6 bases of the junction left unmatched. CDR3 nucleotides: TGTGCCAGCAGCTTAGTCGTACTAGCGGCTGAGCAGTACTTC. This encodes CASSLVVLAAEQYF.

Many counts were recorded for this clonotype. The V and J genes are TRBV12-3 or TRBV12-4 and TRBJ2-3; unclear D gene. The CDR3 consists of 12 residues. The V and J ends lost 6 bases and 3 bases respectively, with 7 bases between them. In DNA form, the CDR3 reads TGTGCCAGCAGCTTAATAACAGATACGCAGTATTTT. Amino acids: CASSLITDTQYF.

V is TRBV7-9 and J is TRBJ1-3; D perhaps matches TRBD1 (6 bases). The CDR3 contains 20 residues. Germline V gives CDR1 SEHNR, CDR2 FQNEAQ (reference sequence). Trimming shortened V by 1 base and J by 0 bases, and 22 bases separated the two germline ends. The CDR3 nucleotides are TGTGCCAGCAGCTTAGGGTTTCGGGGGCAGACCTCCTTCTCTGGAAACACCATATATTTT. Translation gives CASSLGFRGQTSFSGNTIYF.

CDR3 residues: CASRDTPPGQEGRGNSPLHF. CDR3 nucleotide sequence: TGTGCCAGCAGGGACACACCCCCGGGACAGGAAGGAAGGGGTAATTCACCCCTCCACTTT. The chain carries TRBV7-9 and TRBJ1-6, with 8 bases matching TRBD1. The J segment lost 6 bases and the V segment lost 6 bases, leaving 22 bases of the junction unmatched. The CDR3 runs 20 residues. CDR1 and CDR2 from the germline V gene are SEHNR and FQNEAQ (reference sequence).

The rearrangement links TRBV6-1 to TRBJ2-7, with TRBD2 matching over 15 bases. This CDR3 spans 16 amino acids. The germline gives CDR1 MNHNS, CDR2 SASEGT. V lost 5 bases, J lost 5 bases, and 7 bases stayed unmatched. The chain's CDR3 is CASSQLRTSGRDEQYF. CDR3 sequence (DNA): TGTGCCAGCAGTCAACTACGGACTAGCGGGAGGGACGAGCAGTACTTC.

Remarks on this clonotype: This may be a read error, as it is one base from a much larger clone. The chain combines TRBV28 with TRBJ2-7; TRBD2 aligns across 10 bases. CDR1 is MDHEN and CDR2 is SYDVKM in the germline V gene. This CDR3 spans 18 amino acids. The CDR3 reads CSSSFIGAASGSQDEQYF. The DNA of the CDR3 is TGTTCCAGCAGTTTTATAGGGGCGGCTAGCGGGAGTCAGGACGAGCAGTACTTC.

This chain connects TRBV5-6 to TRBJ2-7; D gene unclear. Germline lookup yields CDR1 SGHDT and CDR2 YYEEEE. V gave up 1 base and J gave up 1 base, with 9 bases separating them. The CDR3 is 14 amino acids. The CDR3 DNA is TGTGCCAGCAGCTTGTGGGCAGAATCCTACGAGCAGTACTTC. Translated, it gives CASSLWAESYEQYF.

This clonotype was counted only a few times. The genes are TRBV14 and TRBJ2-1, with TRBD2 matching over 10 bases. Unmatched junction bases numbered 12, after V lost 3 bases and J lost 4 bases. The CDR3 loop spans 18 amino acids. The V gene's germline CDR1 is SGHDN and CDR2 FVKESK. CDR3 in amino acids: CASSHLFSGTSEYNEQFF. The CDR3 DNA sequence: TGTGCCAGCAGCCACCTCTTCTCCGGGACTAGCGAATACAATGAGCAGTTCTTC.

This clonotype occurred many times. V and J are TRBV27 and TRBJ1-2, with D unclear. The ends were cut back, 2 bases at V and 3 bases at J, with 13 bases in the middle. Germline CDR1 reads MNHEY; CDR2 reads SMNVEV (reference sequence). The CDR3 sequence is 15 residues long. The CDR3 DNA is TGTGCCAGCAGTTTAAACCCCCCTACCTACTATGGCTACACCTTC. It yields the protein CASSLNPPTYYGYTF.